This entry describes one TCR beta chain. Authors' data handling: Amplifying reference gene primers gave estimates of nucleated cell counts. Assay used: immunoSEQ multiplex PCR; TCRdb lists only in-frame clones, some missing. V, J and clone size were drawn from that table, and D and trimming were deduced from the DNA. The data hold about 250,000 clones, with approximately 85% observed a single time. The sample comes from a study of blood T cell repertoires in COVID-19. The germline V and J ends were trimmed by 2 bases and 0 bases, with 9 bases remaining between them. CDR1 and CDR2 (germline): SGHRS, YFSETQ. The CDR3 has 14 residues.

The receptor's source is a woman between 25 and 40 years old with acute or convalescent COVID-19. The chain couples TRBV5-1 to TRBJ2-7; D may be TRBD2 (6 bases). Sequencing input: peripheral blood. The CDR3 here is CASSFDGSSYEQYF. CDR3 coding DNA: TGCGCCAGCAGCTTCGACGGGAGCTCCTACGAGCAGTACTTC. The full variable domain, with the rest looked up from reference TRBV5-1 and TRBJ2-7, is KAGVTQTPRYLIKTRGQQVTLSCSPISGHRSVSWYQQTPGQGLQFLFEYFSETQRNKGNFPGRFSGRQFSNSRSEMNVSTLELGDSALYLCASSFDGSSYEQYFGPGTRLTVT.